These 32 T cell receptor beta chains were sequenced from one sample in a study of technical replicates of blood from several donors. Profiled with immunoSEQ multiplex PCR; TCRdb holds only in-frame clones, not every one. The sample has about 100,000 clones, nearly 96% seen once. Sequencing was carried out using T cells isolated from PBMCs. These receptors were taken from a human donor in good health.

The rearrangement joins TRBV2 to TRBJ2-7; 11 nucleotides agree with TRBD2. CDR3 length equals 15 residues. V trimming: 6 bases; J trimming: 3 bases; junction bases outside the gene matches: 7. Per the germline V gene, CDR1 is SNHLY and CDR2 is FYNNEI. The CDR3 DNA reads TGTGCCAGCAGCCCTATGACTAGCGGGGTCTACGAGCAGTACTTC. Its translation: CASSPMTSGVYEQYF. Complete variable domain (other parts from reference TRBV2 and TRBJ2-7): EPEVTQTPSHQVTQMGQEVILRCVPISNHLYFYWYRQILGQKVEFLVSFYNNEISEKSEIFDDQFSVERPDGSNFTLKIRSTKLEDSAMYFCASSPMTSGVYEQYFGPGTRLTVT.

This clone appeared a single time. The J gene is TRBJ1-1, the V gene TRBV6-5, with a possible D match to TRBD1 (6 bases). V lost 5 bases, J lost 11 bases, and 21 bases lay in between. Germline CDR1 is MNHEY and CDR2 is SVGAGI. The CDR3 has 14 amino acids. CDR3 residues: CASSDLSGDKMAFF. CDR3 DNA sequence: TGTGCCAGCAGTGACCTCTCAGGGGACAAAATGGCTTTCTTT.

This chain links TRBV5-1 with TRBJ1-3; 9 bases fit TRBD1. Germline V gene sequence: CDR1 SGHRS, CDR2 YFSETQ. The CDR3 sequence is 16 residues long. The ends lost 2 bases at V and 3 bases at J; junction bases unmatched: 6. The CDR3 DNA follows: TGCGCCAGCAGCTTAGCCGGGACAGGGTATGGAAACACCATATATTTT. It yields the protein CASSLAGTGYGNTIYF.

This chain links TRBV5-5 with TRBJ1-1, with D unresolved. The CDR3 is 16 residues long. Trimming cost V 0 bases and J 3 bases, with 15 bases left between them. Per germline, CDR1 SGHKS and CDR2 YYEKEE (reference sequence). CDR3 loop: CASSLVRGYLDTEAFF. The CDR3 DNA reads TGTGCCAGCAGCTTGGTCCGCGGGTATCTGGACACTGAAGCTTTCTTT.

The genes are TRBV6-1 and TRBJ1-2; D uncertain. The CDR3 contains 13 residues. V lost 0 bases to trimming and J lost 4 bases, with 6 bases between them. Germline V lookup: CDR1 MNHNS, CDR2 SASEGT. CDR3 bases: TGTGCCAGCAGTGAAGCCAACGGCTATGGCTACACCTTC. Amino acid sequence: CASSEANGYGYTF.

The genes are TRBV10-1 and TRBJ1-1, with 8 bases fitting TRBD1. CDR1 is WNHNN, CDR2 SYGVQD, per germline (reference sequence). This CDR3 contains 15 residues. V lost 5 bases to trimming and J lost 0 bases; unmatched junction nucleotides: 5. CDR3 nucleotides: TGCGCCAGCAGTTCCCAGGGGGCGATGAACACTGAAGCTTTCTTT. Its translation is CASSSQGAMNTEAFF.

This chain uses TRBV5-1 with TRBJ2-7; a weak D match, TRBD1 (6 bases). Trimming took off 2 bases at V and 0 bases at J, with 9 bases between the two ends. Germline V gives CDR1 SGHRS, CDR2 YFSETQ. This CDR3 has 14 amino acids. This chain's CDR3 is CASSFTGSSYEQYF. The CDR3, as DNA: TGCGCCAGCAGCTTTACAGGGAGCTCCTACGAGCAGTACTTC.

This chain joins TRBV5-6 and TRBJ1-4; a weak D match, TRBD1 (6 bases). Germline loops: CDR1 SGHDT, CDR2 YYEEEE. The CDR3 totals 16 residues. The ends were cut back, 0 bases at V and 8 bases at J, with 17 bases in the middle. The CDR3 nucleotides read TGTGCCAGCAGCTTGGAATACGGGGGGCTTTGGGAAAAACTGTTTTTT. Translation: CASSLEYGGLWEKLFF.

The genes are TRBV4-1 and TRBJ2-3; D ambiguous. The V and J ends lost 1 base and 1 base respectively, with 15 bases between them. CDR1 MGHRA and CDR2 YSYEKL come from the germline V gene. The CDR3 covers 17 residues. CDR3 DNA sequence: TGCGCCAGCAGCCAAGGGGCTCCCGGTCTCCGCACAGATACGCAGTATTTT. Translating gives CASSQGAPGLRTDTQYF.

The chain has TRBV27 and TRBJ1-1, with a weak D call TRBD1 (5 bases). Between the trimmed V and J ends, which lost 2 bases and 3 bases, there was a span of 7 bases. Germline V gene lookup returns CDR1 MNHEY and CDR2 SMNVEV (reference sequence). This CDR3 region has 13 residues. CDR3 loop: CASSLGAHTEAFF. CDR3 bases: TGTGCCAGCAGTTTAGGGGCACACACTGAAGCTTTCTTT.

V usage is TRBV11-2 and J usage is TRBJ2-7; TRBD1 matches at 7 bases. V was pared by 4 bases and J by 3 bases, with 18 bases of the junction left unmatched. CDR1 is SGHAT and CDR2 is FQNNGV in the germline V gene. The CDR3 length is 18 residues. The CDR3 nucleotides read TGTGCCAGCAGCTCCCGACCGGACAGGACGAGAGGGGACTACGAGCAGTACTTC. Protein sequence: CASSSRPDRTRGDYEQYF.

This clone showed up just once. The V call is TRBV19, the J call TRBJ1-1; D is ambiguous. This CDR3 is built from 13 residues. Germline V gene data show CDR1 as LNHDA and CDR2 as SQIVND (reference sequence). The ends were cut back, 6 bases at V and 5 bases at J, with 13 bases in the middle. The CDR3 is CASRWIGGTEAFF. The CDR3 coding sequence is TGTGCCAGTAGGTGGATAGGAGGAACTGAAGCTTTCTTT.

The chain links TRBV19 to TRBJ1-1, with D possibly matching TRBD1 (5 bases). Germline values: CDR1 LNHDA, CDR2 SQIVND (reference sequence). Trimming pared 10 bases from V and 6 bases from J, leaving 15 bases between. This CDR3 has 12 amino acids. CDR3 bases: TGTGCCACTTCGGAGCGGGGCGCTGAAGCTTTCTTT. It encodes CATSERGAEAFF.

J is TRBJ2-5 and V is TRBV7-8, with D tentatively TRBD2 (5 bases). The V gene's germline CDR1 is SGHVS and CDR2 FQNEAQ. The V and J ends lost 2 bases and 5 bases respectively, with 12 bases between them. The CDR3 loop spans 14 amino acids. The CDR3 bases are TGTGCCAGCAGCTTACGGCGGGTAAGGGAGACCCAGTACTTC. It yields the protein CASSLRRVRETQYF.

A note on this clone: The same CDR3 arises from other DNA sequences in this sample as well. CDR3 loop: CASSVVTGSYNEQFF. The CDR3 nucleotides read TGTGCCAGCAGCGTAGTGACGGGCTCCTACAATGAGCAGTTCTTC. V and J are TRBV9 and TRBJ2-1; D is unresolved. CDR1 SGDLS and CDR2 YYNGEE come from the germline V gene. CDR3 length: 15 amino acids. V lost 0 bases, J lost 0 bases, and 7 bases lay in between.

The chain couples TRBV12-5 to TRBJ1-5, with 8 bases that match TRBD1. Per the germline V gene, CDR1 is LGHNT and CDR2 is FRNRAP. The CDR3 is 18 amino acids. Germline trimming cut 7 bases from V and 2 bases from J; bases unmatched to any gene: 16. The CDR3 sequence: CASALTDLGQGRNQPQHF. DNA of the CDR3: TGTGCTAGTGCTCTCACCGATCTAGGACAGGGACGCAATCAGCCCCAGCATTTT. Together with reference TRBV12-5 and TRBJ1-5, the CDR3 gives the full variable domain: DARVTQTPRHKVTEMGQEVTMRCQPILGHNTVFWYRQTMMQGLELLAYFRNRAPLDDSGMPKDRFSAEMPDATLATLKIQPSEPRDSAVYFCASALTDLGQGRNQPQHFGDGTRLSIL.

This chain connects TRBV5-1 to TRBJ2-4; 9 nucleotides agree with TRBD1. With 0 bases clipped from V and 8 bases from J, the junction kept 3 bases outside the gene matches. Per the germline V gene, CDR1 is SGHRS and CDR2 is YFSETQ. The CDR3 consists of 14 residues. The CDR3 bases are TGCGCCAGCAGCTTGGAGGGACAGGGAGACATTCAGTACTTC. This codes for CASSLEGQGDIQYF.

The chain has TRBV11-3 and TRBJ2-1; unclear D gene. V was trimmed by 4 bases and J by 10 bases, leaving 11 bases between them. In germline, CDR1 is SGHNT, CDR2 YENEEA. The CDR3 totals 12 residues. CDR3 sequence reads: CASSSRFGEQFF. The CDR3 coding sequence is TGTGCCAGCAGCTCCCGGTTCGGGGAGCAGTTCTTC.

The chain joins TRBV19 to TRBJ2-1, with D possibly TRBD2 on 6 matching bases. The V end lost 5 bases, the J end lost 5 bases, and 19 bases lay between the germline ends. CDR1 is LNHDA and CDR2 is SQIVND in the germline V gene (reference sequence). The CDR3 sequence is 16 residues long. CDR3 in amino acids: CASSAGWPLWDNEQFF. In nucleotides, the CDR3 is TGTGCCAGTAGTGCGGGGTGGCCCCTCTGGGACAATGAGCAGTTCTTC.

The V call is TRBV5-1, the J call TRBJ2-1; TRBD2 agrees at 11 bases. CDR3 size: 16 residues. Unmatched junction bases numbered 5, after V lost 4 bases and J lost 2 bases. Germline CDR1 and CDR2: SGHRS and YFSETQ. The CDR3 sequence is CASSLLTSGAYNEQFF. The CDR3 DNA reads TGCGCCAGCAGCCTCCTGACTAGCGGGGCCTACAATGAGCAGTTCTTC.

V and J are TRBV10-1 and TRBJ2-5; possibly TRBD2 for D (6 bases). The CDR3 has 14 amino acids. Germline V gene data show CDR1 as WNHNN and CDR2 as SYGVQD (reference sequence). Trimming shortened V by 1 base and J by 2 bases, and 8 bases separated the two germline ends. CDR3: CASSEFSGQETQYF. CDR3 bases: TGCGCCAGCAGTGAGTTTAGCGGTCAAGAGACCCAGTACTTC.

The rearrangement joins TRBV7-2 to TRBJ2-7; D uncertain. The CDR3 extends over 13 amino acids. Germline values: CDR1 SGHTA, CDR2 FQGNSA. V was pared by 4 bases and J by 1 base, with 8 bases between. The CDR3: CASSSPGSYEQYF. In DNA form, the CDR3 reads TGTGCCAGCAGCTCACCCGGGTCCTACGAGCAGTACTTC.

V and J are TRBV19 and TRBJ1-5; 7 nucleotides align to TRBD1. Losses at the gene ends were 5 bases for V and 2 bases for J; bases not matched to a gene: 6. Germline V gene sequence: CDR1 LNHDA, CDR2 SQIVND (reference sequence). The CDR3 has 15 residues. This CDR3 is CASSSDRVGNQPQHF. In DNA form, the CDR3 reads TGTGCCAGTAGTTCAGACAGGGTGGGCAATCAGCCCCAGCATTTT.

The J gene is TRBJ2-1, the V gene TRBV5-1, with D perhaps matching TRBD2 (6 bases). The CDR3 covers 16 residues. Germline values: CDR1 SGHRS, CDR2 YFSETQ. V gave up 4 bases and J gave up 7 bases, with 21 bases separating them. Here the CDR3 reads CASSDHRDSTRNEQFF. CDR3 coding DNA: TGCGCCAGCAGCGATCATAGGGACTCAACCCGAAATGAGCAGTTCTTC.

The chain is built from TRBV4-2 and TRBJ1-2, with 9 bases lining up with TRBD1. Trimming at V came to 0 bases and at J to 5 bases, leaving 7 bases not matched to a gene. The CDR3 has 16 residues. CDR1 is LGHNA, CDR2 YNFKEQ, per germline. As DNA, the CDR3 is TGTGCCAGCAGCCAAGATAGGACAGGGGCGATTTATGGCTACACCTTC. It is translated as CASSQDRTGAIYGYTF.

This chain connects TRBV30 to TRBJ1-2; D is perhaps TRBD1 (6 bases). The germline CDR1 and CDR2 sequences are GTSNPN and SVGIG (reference sequence). The V and J ends lost 5 bases and 2 bases respectively, with 9 bases between them. This CDR3 spans 12 amino acids. CDR3 bases: TGTGCCTGGGGAACAGGGAACTATGGCTACACCTTC. Protein sequence: CAWGTGNYGYTF.

The chain employs TRBV11-1 and TRBJ1-1; 9 bases align to TRBD1. The germline gives CDR1 SGHAT, CDR2 FQDESV (reference sequence). V shed 5 bases and J 1 base; nucleotides not matched to a gene: 5. The CDR3 totals 15 residues. In DNA, the CDR3 is TGTGCCAGCAGCGGACAGGGGACTCCGAACACTGAAGCTTTCTTT. Protein sequence: CASSGQGTPNTEAFF.

CDR3 coding DNA: TGTGCCAGCAGCTGGGGGCCCGATGACATTCAGTACTTC. As protein: CASSWGPDDIQYF. The chain carries TRBV7-6 and TRBJ2-4; tentatively, D is TRBD1 (6 bases). The V gene lost 4 bases and the J gene lost 8 bases, with 12 bases spanning the gap. CDR1 and CDR2 (germline): SGHVS, FNYEAQ. The CDR3 covers 13 residues.

The V gene is TRBV5-1, the J gene TRBJ2-7, with a tentative D call TRBD1 (6 bases). The germline V and J ends were trimmed by 0 bases and 3 bases, with 10 bases remaining between them. Germline V gene sequence: CDR1 SGHRS, CDR2 YFSETQ. CDR3 length equals 14 residues. As DNA, the CDR3 is TGCGCCAGCAGCTTGGGCCAGGGGTTCTACGAGCAGTACTTC. Protein product: CASSLGQGFYEQYF.

The CDR3 protein is CSVVAGTVITYEQYF. The CDR3 bases are TGCAGCGTTGTTGCCGGGACAGTGATTACCTACGAGCAGTACTTC. The gene calls are TRBV29-1 and TRBJ2-7, with 7 bases identical to TRBD1. The germline CDR1 and CDR2 sequences are SQVTM and ANQGSEA. After removal of 4 bases from V and 2 bases from J, the junction contained 11 bases not matched to a gene. The CDR3 covers 15 residues.

This sequence joins TRBV5-1 and TRBJ1-4; a weak D match, TRBD1 (5 bases). This CDR3 has 16 amino acids. V was clipped by 0 bases and J by 3 bases, with 12 bases between them. Germline V gives CDR1 SGHRS, CDR2 YFSETQ. The CDR3 sequence: CASSLEGLGPNEKLFF. The CDR3 nucleotides are TGCGCCAGCAGCTTGGAGGGCCTGGGGCCTAATGAAAAACTGTTTTTT.

The chain links TRBV7-8 to TRBJ1-1; D not resolved. Per the germline V gene, CDR1 is SGHVS and CDR2 is FQNEAQ. V was cut by 3 bases and J by 5 bases, with 13 bases left in between. The length of the CDR3 is 14 residues. CDR3 sequence: CASSLLGSLTEAFF. CDR3 in DNA: TGTGCCAGCAGCTTGCTAGGGAGCTTGACTGAAGCTTTCTTT.